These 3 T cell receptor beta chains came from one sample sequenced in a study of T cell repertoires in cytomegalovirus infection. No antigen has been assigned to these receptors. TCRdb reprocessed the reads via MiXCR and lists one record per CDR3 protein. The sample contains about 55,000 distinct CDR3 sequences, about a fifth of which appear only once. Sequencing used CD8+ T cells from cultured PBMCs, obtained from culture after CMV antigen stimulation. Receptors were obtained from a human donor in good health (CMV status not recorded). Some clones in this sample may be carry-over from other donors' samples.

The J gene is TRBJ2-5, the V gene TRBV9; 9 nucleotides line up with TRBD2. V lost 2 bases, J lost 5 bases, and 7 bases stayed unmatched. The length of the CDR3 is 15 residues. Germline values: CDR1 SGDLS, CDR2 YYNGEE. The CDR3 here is CASSVRGLARETQYF. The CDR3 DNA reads TGTGCCAGCAGCGTCCGGGGACTAGCTCGTGAGACCCAGTACTTC.

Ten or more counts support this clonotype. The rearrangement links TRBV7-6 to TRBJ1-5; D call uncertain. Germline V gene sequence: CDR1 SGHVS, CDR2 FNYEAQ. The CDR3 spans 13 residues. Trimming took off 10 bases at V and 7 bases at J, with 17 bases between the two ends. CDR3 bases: TGTGCCACCTCCGAGGCCGCGGGGCAGCCCCAGCATTTT. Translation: CATSEAAGQPQHF.

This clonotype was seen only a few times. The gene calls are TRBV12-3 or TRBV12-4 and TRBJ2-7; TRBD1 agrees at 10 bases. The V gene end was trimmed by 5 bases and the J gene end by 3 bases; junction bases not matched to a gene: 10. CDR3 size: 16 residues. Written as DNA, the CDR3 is TGTGCCAGCAGTCCCGGGACAGGGGCCGGGTACTACGAGCAGTACTTC. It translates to CASSPGTGAGYYEQYF.